These T cell receptor beta chains were read from a single sample in a study of shared clonotypes between healthy human individuals. Sequencing used immunoSEQ multiplex PCR; TCRdb keeps in-frame clones, though not all of them. The table has about 1.1 million clones, about 72% seen once. The sequenced sample consisted of memory CD4+ T cells from PBMCs. Every receptor here comes from a man younger than 35 in good health. Some clones in this sample may be carry-over from other donors' samples. Both conserved end residues are trimmed from each CDR3.

V gene	CDR3 protein
TRBV4-1	ASSQVGRVSYEQY
TRBV30	AWMRTDSTDTQY
TRBV7-2	ASSFAGTGSADTQY
TRBV5-1	ASSRDGSSGNTIY
TRBV28	ASSFRDFGYT
TRBV7-9	ASSLGLPGTTGELF
TRBV7-3	ASSTNLLSRGTDTQY
TRBV13	ASSSIDSNYGYT
TRBV21-1	ASSKEGRTVNTQY
TRBV5-6	ASSLGLSGANVLT
TRBV5-5	ASSLLVNTGELF
TRBV28	ASSSYRDRGNEQY
TRBV18	ASSPVHKETQY